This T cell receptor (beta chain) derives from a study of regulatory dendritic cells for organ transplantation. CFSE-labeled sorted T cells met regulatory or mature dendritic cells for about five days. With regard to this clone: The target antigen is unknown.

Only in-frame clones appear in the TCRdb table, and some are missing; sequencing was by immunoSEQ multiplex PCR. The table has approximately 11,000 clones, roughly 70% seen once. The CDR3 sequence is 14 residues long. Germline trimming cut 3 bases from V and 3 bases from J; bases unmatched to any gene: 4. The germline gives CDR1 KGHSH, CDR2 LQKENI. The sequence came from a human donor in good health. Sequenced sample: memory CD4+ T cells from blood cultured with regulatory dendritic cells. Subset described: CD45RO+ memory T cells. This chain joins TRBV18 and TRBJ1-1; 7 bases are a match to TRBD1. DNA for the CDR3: TGTGCCAGCTCACCCCTGACAGGGCACACTGAAGCTTTCTTT. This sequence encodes CASSPLTGHTEAFF.